The source of this T cell receptor beta chain is a study of PD-1 blockade in classical Hodgkin lymphoma (dated by TCRdb to 2019 to 2021). Regarding the study in general: Nivolumab dosing was 3 mg/kg intravenously every 2 weeks, continuing until either disease progression or unacceptable toxicity. A peripheral blood immune signature of response to PD-1 blockade in classical Hodgkin lymphoma was defined using TCR beta sequencing and CyTOF. Broader findings and caveats from the paper: Patients starting nivolumab less than 1 year after ASCT had lower diversity and were excluded from later analyses to avoid confounding by immune reconstitution. Baseline TCR diversity was reported to be lower in newly diagnosed patients than in healthy donors, and even lower in relapsed/refractory patients. Only a single clinical trial cohort was studied, and what caused the repertoire differences, possibly disease activity or prior therapy, remained undefined. Baseline diversity similar to that of newly diagnosed patients was observed in trial patients achieving complete response, whereas significantly lower diversity was observed in partial responders and progressors. CD4+ but not CD8+ TCR diversity rose significantly by C4D1 (p=0.0027 vs p=0.16), most apparent in complete responders (p=0.02).

Read against the paper, the sample's time point label means: cycle 2 day 1 (C2D1) of nivolumab. All trial patients had relapsed after autologous stem cell transplantation, with cohorts A, B and C differing in prior brentuximab vedotin exposure. The trial cohort comprised some 60 patients with relapsed/refractory classical Hodgkin lymphoma whose best overall responses were complete response, partial response or progressive disease. Trial patients were treated with single-agent nivolumab in the multi-cohort phase II CheckMate 205 trial. An independent review committee assessed best overall response using the 2007 International Working Group response criteria. Trial PBMCs were collected just before the start of nivolumab (C1D1) and during therapy at cycle 2 day 1 and cycle 4 day 1. After peripheral blood was drawn into 8 mL Vacutainer Cell Preparation Tubes, PBMCs were isolated by centrifugation and then cryopreserved.

This clone was picked up one time. There is no known antigen for this receptor. Base qualities are not provided; no much larger clone lies one nucleotide away. Sequences SGHNT (CDR1) and YYREEE (CDR2) are obtained from the germline V gene (reference sequence). V gives up 0 bases and J gives up 1 base, and the segment between their germline ends measures 17 bases. From the cysteine up to the phenylalanine, the CDR3 has a length of 17 residues. Here the CDR3 DNA is all that survives: 51 bases in frame from base 1. The Qiagen DNeasy kit was used to extract genomic DNA from unsorted PBMCs and from the negatively selected CD4+ and CD8+ fractions. TCR beta CDR3 regions were amplified by immunoSEQ multiplex PCR using primers annealing to V and J segments. A synthetic immune receptor repertoire was used to minimize amplification bias, and remaining bias was computationally removed after sequencing. In the source study's methods: Repertoire diversity was quantified as the Shannon entropy index using custom Python scripts. Unsorted, CD4+ and CD8+ repertoires were analyzed separately, except for combined analyses in which CD4+ and CD8+ sequences were merged in silico. A clone counted as expanded when the clone's frequency after treatment rose at least 2-fold relative to C1D1, and clones undetected at baseline were given a pseudocount of 0.5. Singleton clones were defined as clones with 0 or 1 copy at C1D1, and non-singleton clones were defined as clones with 2 or more copies. By matching protein sequences in sorted samples from the same patient, clones expanded in unsorted samples were annotated as CD4+, CD8+ or unknown. Wilcoxon tests on paired samples were used to test diversity changes from C1D1 to C4D1. Entries here come from immuneACCESS through TCRdb and include only in-frame sequences with V and J called. Some clones fail to appear in such tables; in the studies checked, an unresolved V gene covers under half of the shortfall, and the cause of the remainder is unknown. V and J calls and clone size are as listed in that table; D and trimming were resolved from the DNA. For this sample there are 25,000 to 30,000 clones; roughly 70% appear just once. Together, the top ten hold about 24% of the sample.

The V and J segments used are TRBV5-4 and TRBJ2-7; the D gene remains uncertain. This specimen consisted of peripheral blood mononuclear cells (PBMCs), obtained before the second cycle of nivolumab. This TCR derives from a human donor with classical Hodgkin lymphoma. This receptor has the CDR3 CASSLAGFVPASYEQYF. The DNA is as follows: TGTGCCAGCAGCTTGGCCGGATTTGTCCCAGCGTCCTACGAGCAGTACTTC.